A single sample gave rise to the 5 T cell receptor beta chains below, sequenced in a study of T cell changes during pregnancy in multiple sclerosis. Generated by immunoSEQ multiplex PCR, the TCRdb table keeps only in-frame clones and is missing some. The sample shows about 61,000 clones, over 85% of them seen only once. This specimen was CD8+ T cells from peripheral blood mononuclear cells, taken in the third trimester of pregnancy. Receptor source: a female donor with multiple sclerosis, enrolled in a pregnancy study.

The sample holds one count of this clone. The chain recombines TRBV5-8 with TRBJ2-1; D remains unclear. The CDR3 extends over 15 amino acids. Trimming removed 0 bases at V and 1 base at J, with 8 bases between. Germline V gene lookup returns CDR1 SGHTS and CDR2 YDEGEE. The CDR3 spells CASSLGVTSYNEQFF. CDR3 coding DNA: TGTGCCAGCAGCTTGGGGGTGACTTCCTACAATGAGCAGTTCTTC. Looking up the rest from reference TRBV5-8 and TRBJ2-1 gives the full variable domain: EAGVTQSPTHLIKTRGQQATLRCSPISGHTSVYWYQQALGLGLQFLLWYDEGEERNRGNFPPRFSGRQFPNYSSELNVNALELEDSALYLCASSLGVTSYNEQFFGPGTRLTVL.

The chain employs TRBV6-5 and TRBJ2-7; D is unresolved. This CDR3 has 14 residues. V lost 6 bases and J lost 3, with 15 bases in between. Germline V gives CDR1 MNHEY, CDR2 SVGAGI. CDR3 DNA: TGTGCCAGCAGCCCAGAATATAGCCACTACGAGCAGTACTTC. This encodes CASSPEYSHYEQYF.

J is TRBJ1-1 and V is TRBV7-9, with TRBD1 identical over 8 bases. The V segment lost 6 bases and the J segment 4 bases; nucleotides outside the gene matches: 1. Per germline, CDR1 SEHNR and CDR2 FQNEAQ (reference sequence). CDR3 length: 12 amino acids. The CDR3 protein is CASRDRGTEAFF. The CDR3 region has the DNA TGTGCCAGCAGAGACAGGGGCACTGAAGCTTTCTTT.

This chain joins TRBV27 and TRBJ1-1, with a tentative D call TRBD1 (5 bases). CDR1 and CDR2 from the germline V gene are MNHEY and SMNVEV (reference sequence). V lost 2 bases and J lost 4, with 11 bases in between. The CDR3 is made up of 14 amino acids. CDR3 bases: TGTGCCAGCAGTTTACGGGGGGTGGGCACTGAAGCTTTCTTT. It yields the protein CASSLRGVGTEAFF.

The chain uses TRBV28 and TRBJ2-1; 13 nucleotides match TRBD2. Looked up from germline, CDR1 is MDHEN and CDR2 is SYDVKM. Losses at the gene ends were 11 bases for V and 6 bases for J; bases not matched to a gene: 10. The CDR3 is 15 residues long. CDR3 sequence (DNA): TGTGCCGGCCCGGGACTAGCGGGGATTTCCAATGAGCAGTTCTTC. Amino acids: CAGPGLAGISNEQFF.